This T cell receptor beta chain originates from a study of shared clonotypes between healthy human individuals. Notes on the study in general: Clonotype sharing among the donors was expected to vary with sequencing depth. The four-donor shared clonotypes exceeded non-shared clonotypes in generation probability, with non-shared ones scoring lower. Sampling covered blood only; tissue repertoires likely differ.

Naive CD8 populations comprised CD45RO-negative cells positively selected for CCR7, excluding terminally differentiated effector memory CD45RA+ cells. TCRdb's copy holds only in-frame clones and misses some; the assay was immunoSEQ multiplex PCR. The sample contains 560,000 or so clones, 95% to 97% of which appear only once. Trimming removed 3 bases from V and 5 bases from J, with 5 bases in between. This CDR3 is 12 amino acids long. CDR1 and CDR2 (germline): MNHEY, SMNVEV (reference sequence). Comment on this clone: The antigen remains undetermined.

Sample: naive CD8+ T cells sorted from blood. This receptor was identified in a woman under 40 in good health. The genes are TRBV27 and TRBJ2-1; D is undetermined. The CDR3 sequence: CASSFLNNEQFF. CDR3 in DNA: TGTGCCAGCAGTTTTTTAAACAATGAGCAGTTCTTC.